Shown below are 15 T cell receptor beta chains from a single sample sequenced in a study of identical twins. TCRdb analysed the 5' RACE reads with MiXCR anew, one entry per CDR3 protein. This table holds some 1,700,000 distinct CDR3 sequences, roughly 35% found once. The sequenced sample was cord blood. Receptor source: a newborn girl in good health.

This clonotype has only a few counts. J is TRBJ1-5 and V is TRBV20-1; D remains unclear. Germline V gene sequence: CDR1 DFQATT, CDR2 SNEGSKA (reference sequence). V was shortened by 7 bases and J by 3 bases, with 10 bases between the two germline ends. The CDR3 extends over 12 amino acids. In DNA, the CDR3 is TGCAGTGTTGTCAGAGTCAATCAGCCCCAGCATTTT. It encodes CSVVRVNQPQHF.

This sequence joins TRBV4-1 and TRBJ1-5, with D perhaps matching TRBD1 (5 bases). Per the germline V gene, CDR1 is MGHRA and CDR2 is YSYEKL. V gave up 3 bases and J gave up 3 bases, with 12 bases separating them. The CDR3 runs 15 residues. This chain's CDR3 is CASSQLGQTNQPQHF. DNA of the CDR3: TGCGCCAGCAGCCAGTTGGGGCAAACCAATCAGCCCCAGCATTTT.

The chain uses TRBV20-1 and TRBJ2-3; perhaps TRBD2 as D (6 bases). The CDR3 is 13 amino acids. The germline V gene encodes CDR1 DFQATT and CDR2 SNEGSKA (reference sequence). The V end lost 5 bases, the J end lost 2 bases, and 11 bases lay between the germline ends. The CDR3 loop is CSAQTRLTDTQYF. In DNA, the CDR3 is TGCAGTGCTCAGACTAGACTCACAGATACGCAGTATTTT.

As for this clonotype: A much larger clone differs from this one at a single base, so this may be a read error. The chain employs TRBV29-1 and TRBJ1-1, with TRBD1 identical over 8 bases. CDR1 and CDR2 (germline): SQVTM, ANQGSEA. The CDR3 loop spans 12 amino acids. The CDR3 here is CSVGQGNTDAFF. In nucleotides, the CDR3 is TGCAGCGTTGGACAGGGGAACACTGATGCTTTCTTT.

This clonotype was picked up many times. V is TRBV9 and J is TRBJ2-1, with 8 bases fitting TRBD2. Germline V CDR1 and CDR2: SGDLS, YYNGEE. The CDR3 loop spans 17 amino acids. V lost 0 bases, J lost 8 bases, and 13 bases stayed unmatched. The CDR3, as DNA: TGTGCCAGCAGCGTAGTCAAGACTAGCGACCTTAGGGATGAGCAGTTCTTC. It yields the protein CASSVVKTSDLRDEQFF.

The chain uses TRBV10-3 and TRBJ2-7; 8 bases line up with TRBD2. V gave up 0 bases and J gave up 7 bases; unmatched junction bases: 5. The CDR3 extends over 14 amino acids. The germline gives CDR1 ENHRY, CDR2 SYGVKD. CDR3 protein: CAISESAGGGEQYF. The DNA for the CDR3 is TGTGCCATCAGTGAGTCGGCGGGGGGTGGGGAGCAGTACTTC.

This clonotype has more than one count but fewer than ten. The chain links TRBV29-1 to TRBJ1-2; D is unclear. V lost 2 bases and J 0 bases, leaving 10 bases between the germline ends. This CDR3 has 14 residues. Germline V lookup: CDR1 SQVTM, CDR2 ANQGSEA. In DNA form, the CDR3 reads TGCAGCGTTGAACCGGCAGGAACTAACTATGGCTACACCTTC. Amino acids: CSVEPAGTNYGYTF. The full variable domain, in which reference TRBV29-1 and TRBJ1-2 provide the parts outside the CDR3, is SAVISQKPSRDICQRGTSLTIQCQVDSQVTMMFWYRQQPGQSLTLIATANQGSEATYESGFVIDKFPISRPNLTFSTLTVSNMSPEDSSIYLCSVEPAGTNYGYTFGSGTRLTVV.

V usage is TRBV4-1 and J usage is TRBJ2-1; the match to TRBD2 covers 12 bases. The CDR3 covers 17 residues. Losses at the gene ends were 1 base for V and 6 bases for J; bases not matched to a gene: 7. CDR1 is MGHRA and CDR2 is YSYEKL in the germline V gene. The CDR3, as DNA: TGCGCCAGCAGCCAAGCCCTACTAGCGGGAGGCACCAATGAGCAGTTCTTC. Translation gives CASSQALLAGGTNEQFF.

The chain couples TRBV4-1 to TRBJ2-5; 8 bases agree with TRBD2. Germline trimming cut 0 bases from V and 5 bases from J; bases unmatched to any gene: 5. The CDR3 extends over 15 amino acids. Germline-derived CDR1 and CDR2 are MGHRA and YSYEKL. The CDR3 loop reads CASSQDGIAGETQYF. The DNA for the CDR3 is TGCGCCAGCAGCCAAGATGGCATAGCGGGGGAGACCCAGTACTTC.

V gene TRBV2 combines with J gene TRBJ1-1; D gene ambiguous. Trimming cost V 10 bases and J 1 base, with 16 bases left between them. CDR1 is SNHLY and CDR2 is FYNNEI in the germline V gene. CDR3 length equals 14 residues. CDR3 DNA: TGTGCCACGTCGGACCGCTGGGGGAACACTGAAGCTTTCTTT. This codes for CATSDRWGNTEAFF.

The sample holds a few counts of this clonotype. This rearrangement joins TRBV6-1 to TRBJ2-5, with D unresolved. The CDR3 runs 13 residues. Germline V gene lookup returns CDR1 MNHNS and CDR2 SASEGT. Trimming pared 7 bases from V and 2 bases from J, leaving 11 bases between. DNA for the CDR3: TGTGCCAGCACCCCGTGGCCACAAGAGACCCAGTACTTC. This encodes CASTPWPQETQYF.

V usage is TRBV2 and J usage is TRBJ2-5, with TRBD2 matching over 12 bases. The DNA end is more similar to TRBJ2-7, so the J call may be wrong. This CDR3 is 15 amino acids long. From germline, CDR1 is SNHLY and CDR2 FYNNEI. CDR3 nucleotide sequence: TGTGCCAGCAGTGAACTAGCGGGAGGGCCCAACGAGCAGTACTTC. Protein: CASSELAGGPNEQYF.

This clonotype appeared a single time. No conserved phenylalanine or tryptophan ends this CDR3, so it is likely a read error. V usage is TRBV4-2 and J usage is TRBJ1-1; 8 bases are shared with TRBD1. Germline assignment: CDR1 LGHNA and CDR2 YNFKEQ. The CDR3 contains 15 residues. V was clipped by 0 bases and J by 4 bases; unmatched bases: 4. The CDR3 here is CASSQDQGASTEAFI. As DNA, the CDR3 is TGTGCCAGCAGCCAAGACCAGGGGGCGAGCACTGAAGCTTTCATT.

This clonotype was seen a few times. V usage is TRBV28 and J usage is TRBJ1-4, with D perhaps TRBD1 (6 bases). Trimming removed 6 bases at V and 13 bases at J, with 15 bases between. Germline lookup yields CDR1 MDHEN and CDR2 SYDVKM. The CDR3 contains 12 residues. CDR3 loop: CASSHGRGLLFF. CDR3 nucleotides: TGTGCCAGCAGCCACGGGAGGGGGTTACTGTTTTTT.

The gene calls are TRBV6-6 and TRBJ1-6, with D maybe TRBD1 (6 bases). Germline assignment: CDR1 MNHNY and CDR2 SVGAGI (reference sequence). V lost 6 bases to trimming and J lost 9 bases, with 12 bases between them. This CDR3 has 13 amino acids. The CDR3: CASSLQGTSPLHF. For the CDR3, the DNA is TGTGCCAGCAGCTTACAGGGAACTTCACCCCTCCACTTT.